The 30 T cell receptor beta chains below were found in one sample sequenced in a study of CD8+ T cells in alopecia areata. Extraction and reverse transcription of RNA yielded cDNA as the sequencing template. Measured with immunoSEQ multiplex PCR; TCRdb has only the in-frame clones, and not every one. Among approximately 59,000 clones, 45% to 50% were seen once, and the ten largest hold approximately 18%. Source: CD8+ T cells sorted from blood, taken at week 0. Receptors originate from a human donor with alopecia areata.

The gene calls are TRBV6-4 and TRBJ2-7; TRBD2 agrees at 8 bases. The V gene end was trimmed by 3 bases and the J gene end by 7 bases; junction bases not matched to a gene: 8. This CDR3 has 14 residues. Looked up from germline, CDR1 is MRHNA and CDR2 is SNTAGT. CDR3 DNA: TGTGCCAGCAGTGAGGGAGCGGGAGCGGGGGAGCAGTACTTC. Protein product: CASSEGAGAGEQYF.

The chain recombines TRBV29-1 with TRBJ1-2; 7 bases map to TRBD1. Germline CDR1 and CDR2: SQVTM and ANQGSEA. Unmatched junction bases numbered 8, after V lost 0 bases and J lost 4 bases. The CDR3 consists of 15 residues. Written as DNA, the CDR3 is TGCAGCGTTGAAGAAATCCAGGGGGAAGGCTATGGCTACACCTTC. Its translation: CSVEEIQGEGYGYTF.

This sequence joins TRBV14 and TRBJ2-1; 8 nucleotides line up with TRBD2. This CDR3 is 18 amino acids long. Germline assignment: CDR1 SGHDN and CDR2 FVKESK. The V gene end was trimmed by 0 bases and the J gene end by 5 bases; junction bases not matched to a gene: 12. The CDR3 reads CASSQDRRSGRVDNEQFF. In nucleotides, the CDR3 is TGTGCCAGCAGCCAAGATCGTCGGAGCGGGAGAGTCGACAATGAGCAGTTCTTC. Using reference TRBV14 and TRBJ2-1 for the parts outside the CDR3, the full variable domain is EAGVTQFPSHSVIEKGQTVTLRCDPISGHDNLYWYRRVMGKEIKFLLHFVKESKQDESGMPNNRFLAERTGGTYSTLKVQPAELEDSGVYFCASSQDRRSGRVDNEQFFGPGTRLTVL.

The chain joins TRBV29-1 to TRBJ2-6; 8 nucleotides agree with TRBD1. Germline CDR1 is SQVTM and CDR2 is ANQGSEA. This CDR3 is built from 18 residues. With V trimmed by 0 bases and J by 1 base, 8 bases remained unmatched. CDR3 loop: CSVEDPGQARSGANVLTF. The CDR3 DNA reads as TGCAGCGTTGAAGACCCGGGACAGGCGAGATCTGGGGCCAACGTCCTGACTTTC.

This chain links TRBV7-9 with TRBJ2-7; 12 bases are shared with TRBD2. CDR1 and CDR2 from the germline V gene are SEHNR and FQNEAQ (reference sequence). The CDR3 sequence is 15 residues long. The V gene end was trimmed by 6 bases and the J gene end by 2 bases; junction bases not matched to a gene: 5. Written as DNA, the CDR3 is TGTGCCAGCAGGCCGAGACTAGCGGGAGCCTACGAGCAGTACTTC. This encodes CASRPRLAGAYEQYF.

The rearrangement links TRBV29-1 to TRBJ2-7; 7 bases align to TRBD2. The CDR3 loop spans 15 amino acids. In germline, CDR1 is SQVTM, CDR2 ANQGSEA. J was trimmed by 4 bases and V by 4 bases; bases with no gene match: 13. The CDR3 loop is CSVVWGRESGYEQYF. Written as DNA, the CDR3 is TGCAGCGTTGTGTGGGGGAGGGAGTCCGGTTACGAGCAGTACTTC.

This chain connects TRBV29-1 to TRBJ2-7; TRBD1 or TRBD2 may be the D gene (5 bases each). The CDR3 runs 13 residues. The V end lost 5 bases, the J end lost 6 bases, and 17 bases lay between the germline ends. The germline V gene has CDR1 SQVTM and CDR2 ANQGSEA. The CDR3 spells CSVLIEGRREQYF. DNA of the CDR3: TGCAGCGTTTTAATTGAGGGACGGCGCGAGCAGTACTTC.

This clone occurred a few times. This CDR3 is also generated by other DNA sequences in the sample. The CDR3 DNA reads as TGTGCCAGCAGTTTCCGGGGCGGTGAGACCCAGTACTTC. Its translation: CASSFRGGETQYF. The chain combines TRBV27 with TRBJ2-5; D assignment may be TRBD1 or TRBD2 (5 bases each). Trimming shortened V by 3 bases and J by 5 bases, and 10 bases separated the two germline ends. Germline lookup yields CDR1 MNHEY and CDR2 SMNVEV (reference sequence). CDR3 size: 13 residues.

The V and J genes are TRBV2 and TRBJ1-1, with D possibly TRBD1 on 6 matching bases. Trimming left V 11 bases short and J 5 bases short, with 18 bases between. CDR1 SNHLY and CDR2 FYNNEI come from the germline V gene. This CDR3 is 13 amino acids long. For the CDR3, the DNA is TGTGCCGGACTGGAGGAAGGGGGGACTGAAGCTTTCTTT. It yields the protein CAGLEEGGTEAFF.

Only a few counts were recorded for this clone. This chain connects TRBV29-1 to TRBJ2-1; D is possibly TRBD1 (6 bases). The CDR3 has 14 amino acids. Germline V gene sequence: CDR1 SQVTM, CDR2 ANQGSEA. Trimming shortened V by 3 bases and J by 6 bases, and 15 bases separated the two germline ends. CDR3 DNA: TGCAGCGTTGATGTACGGCAGGGGCTCAATGAGCAGTTCTTC. Protein: CSVDVRQGLNEQFF.

This clone has only a few counts. The chain carries TRBV27 and TRBJ2-2; D is undetermined. This CDR3 has 12 amino acids. Deletions cut 10 bases from V and 5 bases from J, with 11 bases between. CDR1 and CDR2 from the germline V gene are MNHEY and SMNVEV (reference sequence). CDR3: CATRSETGELFF. CDR3 sequence (DNA): TGTGCCACCCGTTCCGAGACCGGGGAGCTGTTTTTT.

This clone has a handful of counts. The rearrangement joins TRBV5-6 to TRBJ1-1; D is possibly TRBD1 (5 bases). The V end lost 0 bases, the J end lost 5 bases, and 8 bases lay between the germline ends. Germline V CDR1 and CDR2: SGHDT, YYEEEE. This CDR3 is built from 13 residues. The chain's CDR3 is CASSLGGWTEAFF. Written as DNA, the CDR3 is TGTGCCAGCAGCTTGGGGGGCTGGACTGAAGCTTTCTTT.

This CDR3 reads CASSQLASVTQETQYF. DNA of the CDR3: TGTGCCAGCAGCCAACTAGCTTCGGTCACCCAAGAGACCCAGTACTTC. The chain has TRBV27 and TRBJ2-5, with a weak D call TRBD2 (6 bases). V lost 6 bases to trimming and J lost 1 base, with 18 bases between them. This CDR3 contains 16 residues. Germline V gene data show CDR1 as MNHEY and CDR2 as SMNVEV (reference sequence).

As DNA, the CDR3 is TGTGCCACCTCGACAGGGACCTATGGCTACACCTTC. Amino acid sequence: CATSTGTYGYTF. This chain connects TRBV6-1 to TRBJ1-2, with TRBD1 matching over 7 bases. Per the germline V gene, CDR1 is MNHNS and CDR2 is SASEGT. The CDR3 is 12 amino acids. J gave up 4 bases and V 10 bases, and 6 bases lay outside the gene matches.

This clone was detected a few times. The chain combines TRBV7-9 with TRBJ1-1, with no clear D. Trimming shortened V by 1 base and J by 2 bases, and 11 bases separated the two germline ends. Germline V lookup: CDR1 SEHNR, CDR2 FQNEAQ (reference sequence). The CDR3 totals 15 residues. CDR3 DNA: TGTGCCAGCAGCTTAGTTGAGGGATTAAACACTGAAGCTTTCTTT. Protein: CASSLVEGLNTEAFF.

This chain connects TRBV30 to TRBJ2-6, with D unresolved. Germline CDR1 is GTSNPN and CDR2 is SVGIG (reference sequence). The V end was cut by 1 base, the J end by 4 bases, with 2 bases between. The CDR3 loop spans 12 amino acids. DNA of the CDR3: TGTGCCTGGAGTGGGGGGGCCAACGTCCTGACTTTC. It specifies CAWSGGANVLTF.

This clone was observed a single time. This chain joins TRBV5-6 and TRBJ1-1; 9 bases agree with TRBD1. Germline assignment: CDR1 SGHDT and CDR2 YYEEEE. This CDR3 contains 15 residues. The V and J ends lost 4 bases and 4 bases, in that order; junction bases with no gene match: 8. This CDR3 is CASSPGQGKTTEAFF. The CDR3 bases are TGTGCCAGCAGCCCCGGACAGGGGAAAACCACTGAAGCTTTCTTT. Complete variable domain (other parts from reference TRBV5-6 and TRBJ1-1): DAGVTQSPTHLIKTRGQQVTLRCSPKSGHDTVSWYQQALGQGPQFIFQYYEEEERQRGNFPDRFSGHQFPNYSSELNVNALLLGDSALYLCASSPGQGKTTEAFFGQGTRLTVV.

The genes are TRBV25-1 and TRBJ2-7, with D possibly matching TRBD2 (5 bases). V dropped 3 bases and J dropped 5 bases, with 8 bases sitting between them. The CDR3 has 12 residues. From germline, CDR1 is MGHDK and CDR2 SYGVNS. For the CDR3, the DNA is TGTGCCAGCAGTGATTGGGAGAACGAGCAGTACTTC. It codes for CASSDWENEQYF.

The gene calls are TRBV27 and TRBJ2-7; D is undetermined. Germline loops: CDR1 MNHEY, CDR2 SMNVEV (reference sequence). V was trimmed by 3 bases and J by 5 bases, leaving 11 bases between them. The CDR3 has 13 residues. The CDR3 sequence is CASSLNGPHEQYF. In nucleotides, the CDR3 is TGTGCCAGCAGTTTGAACGGTCCTCACGAGCAGTACTTC.

The sample holds a few counts of this clone. The V and J genes are TRBV29-1 and TRBJ2-1; D not resolved. The germline CDR1 and CDR2 sequences are SQVTM and ANQGSEA. The CDR3 is 13 residues long. Trimming took off 6 bases at V and 5 bases at J, with 14 bases between the two ends. The CDR3 DNA reads as TGCAGCGTCCCCCAGACAATGGACAATGAGCAGTTCTTC. It encodes CSVPQTMDNEQFF.

The V and J genes are TRBV5-1 and TRBJ1-1, with D possibly matching TRBD1 (5 bases). With 4 bases removed from V and 6 bases from J, the gap between germline ends came to 10 bases. Looked up from germline, CDR1 is SGHRS and CDR2 is YFSETQ. This CDR3 region has 12 residues. The CDR3 nucleotides are TGCGCCAGCAGCCCTGCGGGGGCTGAAGCTTTCTTT. Translated: CASSPAGAEAFF.

This clone was counted a single time. V and J are TRBV4-1 and TRBJ2-7; D remains unclear. V shed 1 base and J shed 7 bases, with 5 bases lying between them. The CDR3 has 11 residues. Germline V CDR1 and CDR2: MGHRA, YSYEKL. CDR3 bases: TGCGCCAGCAGCCAAGCTGGGGAGCAGTACTTC. Its translation: CASSQAGEQYF.

The rearrangement uses TRBV4-2 and TRBJ2-7; D may match TRBD1 or TRBD2 (5 bases each). Trimming pared 0 bases from V and 1 base from J, leaving 10 bases between. The germline V gene has CDR1 LGHNA and CDR2 YNFKEQ. The CDR3 has 15 residues. CDR3 residues: CASSQETGQSYEQYF. CDR3 in DNA: TGTGCCAGCAGCCAAGAGACGGGGCAGTCCTACGAGCAGTACTTC.

This chain connects TRBV15 to TRBJ2-7, with D perhaps matching TRBD1 (5 bases). The CDR3 length is 14 residues. The V end lost 7 bases, the J end lost 3 bases, and 16 bases lay between the germline ends. The germline gives CDR1 LNHNV, CDR2 YYDKDF (reference sequence). CDR3 amino acids: CATTTAPQGYEQYF. For the CDR3, the DNA is TGTGCCACCACGACGGCTCCCCAGGGCTACGAGCAGTACTTC.

This clone was seen a handful of times. The chain is built from TRBV21-1 and TRBJ2-5; the table's D gene call, TRBD1, was not cross checked with the DNA. TRBV21-1 is described as a pseudogene. The CDR3 covers 17 residues. CDR3 sequence (DNA): TGTGCCAGCAGCAAAAAGGCCAGGGGATGGCGCGTGGAGACCCAGTACTTC. Protein: CASSKKARGWRVETQYF.

This clone occurred a few times. J is TRBJ1-1 and V is TRBV9; D is uncertain. Between the trimmed V and J ends, which lost 8 bases and 5 bases, there was a span of 10 bases. Germline lookup yields CDR1 SGDLS and CDR2 YYNGEE. The CDR3 runs 11 residues. The CDR3 protein is CASSPGTEAFF. In DNA, the CDR3 is TGTGCCAGTTCACCCGGGACTGAAGCTTTCTTT.

The rearrangement links TRBV19 to TRBJ2-7; D possibly corresponds to TRBD1 (6 bases). In germline, CDR1 is LNHDA, CDR2 SQIVND (reference sequence). This CDR3 comprises 13 residues. V was clipped by 5 bases and J by 4 bases, with 12 bases between them. In nucleotides, the CDR3 is TGTGCCAGTAGTTTCACAGGGATATACGAGCAGTACTTC. Protein sequence: CASSFTGIYEQYF.

The sample holds many counts of this clone. The rearrangement joins TRBV7-2 to TRBJ2-7; D might be TRBD2 (6 bases). Germline CDR1 SGHTA, CDR2 FQGNSA. The CDR3 length is 13 residues. V lost 4 bases and J 2 bases, leaving 9 bases between the germline ends. CDR3 amino acids: CASSSSGAYEQYF. CDR3 bases: TGTGCCAGCAGCTCTTCGGGAGCCTACGAGCAGTACTTC.

V and J are TRBV5-1 and TRBJ2-3; no clear D gene. The CDR3 loop spans 13 amino acids. Germline CDR1 and CDR2: SGHRS and YFSETQ. Deletions cut 4 bases from V and 1 base from J, with 7 bases between. DNA of the CDR3: TGCGCCAGCAGCCCCGCTCGCACAGATACGCAGTATTTT. This encodes CASSPARTDTQYF.

V and J are TRBV28 and TRBJ2-5; 9 positions match TRBD1. Germline trimming cut 2 bases from V and 12 bases from J; bases unmatched to any gene: 19. From germline, CDR1 is MDHEN and CDR2 SYDVKM. This CDR3 contains 17 residues. CDR3 amino acids: CASSLGSRDRVLLGEYF. The CDR3 DNA sequence: TGTGCCAGCAGTTTAGGGTCCCGGGACAGGGTGCTCTTGGGAGAGTACTTC.